A single sample is the source of the 28 T cell receptor beta chains below, sequenced in a study of T cell repertoires in cytomegalovirus infection. Their antigens are not known. MiXCR, applied by TCRdb to the reads, yields one record per CDR3 protein. The sample carries 80,000 or so distinct CDR3 sequences, roughly 25% recorded once. Sample: CD8+ T cells from cultured PBMCs, taken from culture after CMV antigen stimulation. The receptors were gathered from a human donor in good health (CMV status not recorded). Some clones in this sample may be carry-over from other donors' samples.

A few counts support this clonotype. The chain uses TRBV6-5 and TRBJ2-1; D might be TRBD1 or TRBD2, each matching 5 bases. V lost 0 bases to trimming and J lost 14 bases, with 11 bases between them. The CDR3 covers 12 residues. Per germline, CDR1 MNHEY and CDR2 SVGAGI. The DNA for the CDR3 is TGTGCCAGCAGTTACTCGGGGGACGAGGAGTTCTTC. The encoded protein is CASSYSGDEEFF.

V and J are TRBV12-3 or TRBV12-4 and TRBJ2-7, with 7 bases lining up with TRBD2. The trim removed 5 bases at V and 5 bases at J, leaving 6 bases unmatched. The CDR3 loop spans 13 amino acids. Here the CDR3 DNA reads TGTGCCAGCAGTCTCGTAGCGGGCGACGAGCAGTACTTC. It translates to CASSLVAGDEQYF.

This chain joins TRBV19 and TRBJ1-1, with D hard to call. V lost 1 base to trimming and J lost 0 bases, with 3 bases between them. Germline V lookup: CDR1 LNHDA, CDR2 SQIVND (reference sequence). The CDR3 loop spans 13 amino acids. The CDR3 sequence is CASSIALNTEAFF. CDR3 nucleotide sequence: TGTGCCAGTAGTATAGCTTTGAACACTGAAGCTTTCTTT.

The rearrangement uses TRBV10-3 and TRBJ2-1; 9 bases fit TRBD1. Germline V gene data show CDR1 as ENHRY and CDR2 as SYGVKD. This CDR3 region has 18 residues. V was clipped by 3 bases and J by 8 bases; unmatched bases: 17. CDR3 in DNA: TGTGCCATCAGTGAACGGGACAGGGACGTCCCACGGGCTTATGAGCAGTTCTTC. It is translated as CAISERDRDVPRAYEQFF.

V is TRBV27 and J is TRBJ2-7; the D call may be TRBD1 or TRBD2 (5 bases each). In germline, CDR1 is MNHEY, CDR2 SMNVEV (reference sequence). CDR3 length: 13 amino acids. V was shortened by 8 bases and J by 2 bases, with 13 bases between the two germline ends. CDR3 bases: TGTGCCAGCTCCCAGGGACGGACCTACGAGCAGTACTTC. Translating it yields CASSQGRTYEQYF.

The CDR3 protein is CASSILRDRKETQYF. As DNA, the CDR3 is TGTGCCAGTAGTATCTTAAGGGATCGCAAAGAGACCCAGTACTTC. The rearrangement joins TRBV19 to TRBJ2-5; D unresolved. Deletions cut 3 bases from V and 3 bases from J, with 14 bases between. Germline assignment: CDR1 LNHDA and CDR2 SQIVND (reference sequence). This CDR3 is 15 amino acids long. Full variable domain (rest looked up from reference TRBV19 and TRBJ2-5): DGGITQSPKYLFRKEGQNVTLSCEQNLNHDAMYWYRQDPGQGLRLIYYSQIVNDFQKGDIAEGYSVSREKKESFPLTVTSAQKNPTAFYLCASSILRDRKETQYFGPGTRLLVL.

This clonotype was recorded a few times. The V gene is TRBV29-1, the J gene TRBJ1-2; 7 nucleotides line up with TRBD1. Per germline, CDR1 SQVTM and CDR2 ANQGSEA. CDR3 length: 11 residues. Germline trimming cut 6 bases from V and 3 bases from J; bases unmatched to any gene: 1. CDR3 loop: CSVTGDYGYTF. The CDR3 region has the DNA TGCAGCGTCACAGGGGACTATGGCTACACCTTC.

This clonotype was counted only a few times. The chain couples TRBV27 to TRBJ2-3, with D possibly matching TRBD2 (5 bases). Trimming shortened V by 6 bases and J by 0 bases, and 13 bases separated the two germline ends. The CDR3 runs 15 residues. The germline V gene encodes CDR1 MNHEY and CDR2 SMNVEV (reference sequence). In DNA, the CDR3 is TGTGCCAGCAGAGTCACTAGAACTAGCACAGATACGCAGTATTTT. As protein: CASRVTRTSTDTQYF.

This clonotype has a handful of counts. In DNA form, the CDR3 reads TGCAGTGGATTAGAGGTAAATGAGCAGTTCTTC. This gives the protein CSGLEVNEQFF. This chain joins TRBV20-1 and TRBJ2-1; D unresolved. The V end lost 7 bases, the J end lost 7 bases, and 11 bases lay between the germline ends. Germline V CDR1 and CDR2: DFQATT, SNEGSKA (reference sequence). The CDR3 has 11 residues.

The rearrangement joins TRBV5-6 to TRBJ2-7; 7 positions agree with TRBD2. Unmatched junction bases numbered 7, after V lost 2 bases and J lost 2 bases. Germline lookup yields CDR1 SGHDT and CDR2 YYEEEE. This CDR3 contains 15 residues. Here the CDR3 reads CASSFFRGTTYEQYF. The CDR3 DNA sequence: TGTGCCAGCAGCTTCTTTCGCGGGACTACCTACGAGCAGTACTTC.

This clonotype was seen a few times. This rearrangement joins TRBV4-1 to TRBJ1-6, with 9 bases fitting TRBD1. V lost 1 base and J lost 8; bases outside the gene matches: 9. Germline loops: CDR1 MGHRA, CDR2 YSYEKL. The CDR3 length is 17 residues. For the CDR3, the DNA is TGCGCCAGCAGCCAAGGAGGCGCGGGACAGGGAGATTCACCCCTCCACTTT. Amino acid sequence: CASSQGGAGQGDSPLHF.

The V and J genes are TRBV10-3 and TRBJ1-5; 9 bases match TRBD1. Germline V gene lookup returns CDR1 ENHRY and CDR2 SYGVKD. The CDR3 runs 14 residues. Unmatched junction bases numbered 4, after V lost 6 bases and J lost 4 bases. CDR3 region: CAIRGDRENQPQHF. As DNA, the CDR3 is TGTGCCATCAGGGGGGACAGGGAGAATCAGCCCCAGCATTTT.

This clonotype appeared once. A much larger clone lies a single base off, so this may be a read error. V and J are TRBV7-9 and TRBJ2-7, with D possibly being TRBD1 (5 bases). The CDR3 totals 16 residues. Germline lookup yields CDR1 SEHNR and CDR2 FQNEAQ (reference sequence). In DNA, the CDR3 is TGTACCAGCAGCTTATTCACAGACGGATCAGGGTACGAGCAGTACTTC. Translation: CTSSLFTDGSGYEQYF.

The chain carries TRBV5-8 and TRBJ1-5; a weak D match, TRBD1 (6 bases). Germline V gene sequence: CDR1 SGHTS, CDR2 YDEGEE. This CDR3 is 16 amino acids long. Deletions cut 1 base from V and 2 bases from J, with 13 bases between. CDR3 nucleotide sequence: TGTGCCAGCAGCTTGTTCAGGGGCGGTCGCAATCAGCCCCAGCATTTT. Amino acid sequence: CASSLFRGGRNQPQHF.

In this sample, this clonotype turned up a few times. This chain joins TRBV27 and TRBJ2-1; D gene unclear. The CDR3 has 14 amino acids. V dropped 5 bases and J dropped 7 bases, with 15 bases sitting between them. The germline V gene has CDR1 MNHEY and CDR2 SMNVEV (reference sequence). The CDR3 bases are TGTGCCAGCAGTCTCCCCTCTAGTGGTAATGAGCAGTTCTTC. Amino acids: CASSLPSSGNEQFF.

This clonotype was seen only a few times. This sequence joins TRBV6-5 and TRBJ2-1; D is uncertain. V shed 6 bases and J shed 8 bases, with 17 bases lying between them. CDR1 and CDR2 from the germline V gene are MNHEY and SVGAGI. The CDR3 consists of 14 residues. DNA of the CDR3: TGTGCCAGCAGCTTGAGTGGCCTTGATGATGAGCAGTTCTTC. Its translation is CASSLSGLDDEQFF.

This clonotype was detected a few times. The V call is TRBV12-3 or TRBV12-4, the J call TRBJ1-2, with 11 bases identical to TRBD1. This CDR3 is 15 amino acids long. V was clipped by 6 bases and J by 8 bases; unmatched bases: 11. Here the CDR3 reads CASSTGTGGGGGYTF. The CDR3 DNA reads TGTGCCAGCAGCACCGGGACAGGGGGGGGAGGGGGCTACACCTTC.

This rearrangement joins TRBV7-9 to TRBJ2-3, with D hard to call. Trimming shortened V by 3 bases and J by 6 bases, and 19 bases separated the two germline ends. Germline V CDR1 and CDR2: SEHNR, FQNEAQ (reference sequence). The CDR3 consists of 16 residues. In DNA form, the CDR3 reads TGTGCCAGCAGCTTCCTCCGGGCAGTGGGCTTCGATACGCAGTATTTT. Amino acid sequence: CASSFLRAVGFDTQYF.

Only a few counts were recorded for this clonotype. The chain is built from TRBV5-4 and TRBJ2-3, with D perhaps matching TRBD1 (7 bases). V lost 0 bases and J lost 5, with 10 bases in between. The V gene's germline CDR1 is SGHNT and CDR2 YYREEE (reference sequence). The CDR3 loop spans 14 amino acids. DNA of the CDR3: TGTGCCAGCAGCTTGGAGCAGGGGGGAGATACGCAGTATTTT. Amino acid sequence: CASSLEQGGDTQYF.

The V and J genes are TRBV19 and TRBJ2-7, with 8 bases matching TRBD1. This CDR3 spans 15 amino acids. Per germline, CDR1 LNHDA and CDR2 SQIVND (reference sequence). Trimming cost V 7 bases and J 0 bases; bases outside gene matches: 8. CDR3 coding DNA: TGTGCCAGTACCCCCGGGACAGGATACTCCTACGAGCAGTACTTC. Its protein is CASTPGTGYSYEQYF.

The rearrangement links TRBV20-1 to TRBJ2-5, with TRBD2 matching over 9 bases. Germline values: CDR1 DFQATT, CDR2 SNEGSKA (reference sequence). V gave up 0 bases and J gave up 3 bases; unmatched junction bases: 5. The CDR3 has 15 residues. CDR3: CSARDLAGAKETQYF. The CDR3 DNA is TGCAGTGCTAGAGATTTAGCGGGGGCAAAAGAGACCCAGTACTTC.

The CDR3 loop reads CASSEGGDEQFF. The CDR3 DNA reads as TGTGCCAGCAGTGAAGGGGGAGATGAGCAGTTCTTC. The chain uses TRBV2 and TRBJ2-1; perhaps TRBD2 as D (5 bases). There are 12 residues in the CDR3. Trimming removed 1 base from V and 8 bases from J, with 6 bases in between. Germline-derived CDR1 and CDR2 are SNHLY and FYNNEI.

This rearrangement joins TRBV12-3 or TRBV12-4 to TRBJ2-7; 10 bases line up with TRBD2. The CDR3 length is 12 residues. The V gene end was trimmed by 8 bases and the J gene end by 3 bases; junction bases not matched to a gene: 1. Here the CDR3 DNA reads TGTGCCAGCGGACTAGCGGACTACGAGCAGTACTTC. It specifies CASGLADYEQYF.

For the CDR3, the DNA is TGTGCCAGCAGGGGAAGGGCAGGGCGCGACGGCTACACCTTC. Protein: CASRGRAGRDGYTF. The chain has TRBV25-1 and TRBJ1-2; possibly TRBD1 for D (5 bases). The CDR3 covers 14 residues. Looked up from germline, CDR1 is MGHDK and CDR2 is SYGVNS. The V end was cut by 6 bases, the J end by 8 bases, with 19 bases between.

The table lists this clonotype with a count of one. The CDR3 coding sequence is TGTGCCAGCAGTTTCGGCCGCGACTACACCTTC. This encodes CASSFGRDYTF. The chain employs TRBV7-9 and TRBJ1-2; D gene uncertain. CDR1 is SEHNR and CDR2 is FQNEAQ in the germline V gene (reference sequence). Trimming cost V 6 bases and J 10 bases, with 12 bases left between them. This CDR3 contains 11 residues.

This clonotype was recorded a few times. As DNA, the CDR3 is TGTGCCAGCAGTTTCGGACTACCCCTAAGCACAGATACGCAGTATTTT. It specifies CASSFGLPLSTDTQYF. The rearrangement uses TRBV11-2 and TRBJ2-3; maybe TRBD2 (6 bases). Germline V gives CDR1 SGHAT, CDR2 FQNNGV. The CDR3 covers 16 residues. V lost 6 bases and J lost 0, with 16 bases in between.

This clonotype was seen more than once but under ten times. The V gene is TRBV2, the J gene TRBJ2-1; maybe TRBD1 (6 bases). Between the trimmed V and J ends, which lost 1 base and 2 bases, there was a span of 9 bases. This CDR3 is 15 amino acids long. From germline, CDR1 is SNHLY and CDR2 FYNNEI. CDR3 bases: TGTGCCAGCAGTGAAGGGGGGCCCCCCTACAATGAGCAGTTCTTC. It is translated as CASSEGGPPYNEQFF.

This clonotype was seen ten or more times. The rearrangement links TRBV7-9 to TRBJ1-1, with 7 nucleotides matching TRBD1. CDR1 SEHNR and CDR2 FQNEAQ come from the germline V gene (reference sequence). CDR3 length equals 13 residues. V was pared by 5 bases and J by 7 bases, with 7 bases of the junction left unmatched. CDR3 in amino acids: CASSVDRVIEAFF. The CDR3 coding sequence is TGTGCCAGCAGCGTCGACAGGGTCATTGAAGCTTTCTTT.